This section outlines one T cell receptor beta chain sequence together with its context. This clonotype appeared a few times. Its cognate antigen has yet to be identified. Qualities for individual bases were not recorded, and no much larger clone is one base off. The germline V gene encodes CDR1 MNHEY and CDR2 SVGEGT. V is pruned by 5 bases and J by 10 bases, leaving 6 bases of the junction without a gene match. The CDR3 sequence holds 13 residues, the cysteine and phenylalanine included. Only the CDR3 DNA is retained, 39 bases long and in frame from the first base. The data were taken from a study of T-cell memory formation after mild COVID-19 (dated by TCRdb to the early 2020s). Background on the whole study: TCR sequence clusters from the two donors were largely donor specific. T-cell clones expanding and contracting after mild COVID-19 in a couple of donors were tracked by longitudinal TCRalpha and TCRbeta repertoire sequencing. The cohort comprised two young, previously healthy adult volunteers, one female and one male.

PBMCs were isolated by Ficoll-Paque density gradient centrifugation. Results the study describes overall, beyond this receptor: Clones that contracted from day 15 to 85 showed balanced CD4/CD8 phenotypes, whereas a second wave of clones that expanded from day 15 to 37 leaned towards CD4+. The study covered only a couple of mild cases, and larger cohorts including severe cases with pre-infection samples were considered necessary. Contracting CD4+ clones turned up mainly in the CM and EM memory subsets, whereas EMRA was where CD8+ clones were enriched. Whether the second-wave clones peaking on day 37 were SARS-CoV-2 specific was not confirmed. Some responding clones were detected in pre-infection memory, which suggested that pre-existing cross-reactive memory T cells had joined the SARS-CoV-2 response.

Instrument used: Illumina NovaSeq 6000. TCRalpha and TCRbeta cDNA libraries were constructed by 5'RACE with constant-segment primers, with sample barcodes and unique molecular identifiers being introduced. RNA was extracted from every sample with Trizol reagent. The libraries were amplified in two PCR steps, and the second step added a second sample barcode and Illumina TruSeq adapters. Libraries were sequenced on an Illumina NovaSeq with 2 x 150 bp paired-end reads. The paper's data handling went like this. With migec v1.2.7, reads were demultiplexed and then collapsed into UMI-guided consensus sequences. Using mixcr v2.1.11, UMI consensuses were aligned to TRA and TRB V and J templates and then assembled into clonotypes. Clonotypes were classified as expanded or contracted when called significant by both edgeR and NoisET, with noise models trained on biological replicates. For edgeR calls, the cutoffs were a false discovery rate-adjusted p below 0.01 and a log2 fold-change threshold of 1. As an exploratory analysis of dynamics, PCA with hierarchical clustering was applied to max-normalized trajectories of the 1000 most abundant clonotypes. The CD4 or CD8 phenotype of responding clones was assigned using the separately sequenced CD4+ and CD8+ repertoires. TCRdb reanalyzed the raw reads on its own, using fastp at Q25 for trimming and MiXCR for clone calling, and kept in-frame beta chains. Duplicate CDR3 protein sequences are folded into a single record with the most common DNA and genes. The V and J calls and clone size are TCRdb's, not the authors'. The sample table shows 300,000 to 350,000 distinct CDR3 sequences, and roughly a fifth are seen once. Clones ranked in the top ten supply around a fifth of the sample.

The source material was PBMCs or a T cell subset sorted from them (not recorded which). The clonotype originates from a young man who had mild COVID-19 (a few samples of this study predate the infection). The sample titles of this study are shuffled in the database, so cell type and time point are left out; the donor was told from shared clones. The chain links TRBV6-2 or TRBV6-3 with TRBJ1-1; the junction holds 11 bases that match TRBD1. The DNA reads TGTGCCAGCAGTGGGACAGGGGGGATTGCAGCTTTCTTT. Its translation reads: CASSGTGGIAAFF.